This TCR beta chain was profiled in a study of shared clonotypes between healthy human individuals (dated by TCRdb to 2020 to 2021). Background on the whole study: The cohort included three men and a couple of women between 18 and 49 years of age. Between about 0.8 and 9 billion PBMCs per donor were obtained by leukapheresis. For each donor, CD4 naive and CD4 memory were each given three plates, CD8 naive was given two plates, and CD8 memory was given one plate. The study deeply sequenced blood TCR repertoires of five healthy adults to estimate repertoire size and the extent of clonotype sharing between individuals. To increase sequencing depth and limit assay-specific biases, TCR repertoire library preparation and sequencing were carried out by different laboratories using diverse techniques.

CDR1 and CDR2 are read off the germline V gene as LGHNA and YSLEER. Trimming removed 3 bases from V and 2 bases from J; the gene matches leave 9 bases unexplained. The CDR3 has 16 amino acids, counting the end cysteine and phenylalanine. CDR3 DNA is the only sequence kept; it has 48 bases, read in frame from the first base. Using the deep immunoSEQ assay, multiplex PCR amplified TCR CDR3 regions from genomic DNA. Extracted genomic DNA from each cell subset was distributed evenly across all wells of several immunoSEQ 96-well plates, and each plate was treated as a replicate. For sorted subsets, each replicate PCR was loaded with about 0.2 ug genomic DNA, equivalent to 30,000 or so T cell genomes. Purified libraries were measured with a Qubit 3.0 fluorometer, size-checked on a Bioanalyzer 2100, and measured again with the KAPA Library Quantification kit. A separate single-read 150-cycle Illumina NextSeq 550 flow cell was used to sequence each immunoSEQ 96-well plate. From the authors' description of their analysis: The immunoSEQ output contained only junctional sequences without quality scores, so filtering could not match that applied to full-length reads. To assign V/J genes and CDR3, sequences were annotated against IMGT germline references using PyIR, a Python wrapper for IgBLAST v1.9. Any read was removed if the V/J assignment was weak (E-value above 1e-6), the CDR3 was missing, or the read contained stop codons, out-of-frame junctions, or ambiguous translated residues. V3J clonotypes were defined as sequences sharing the same inferred V gene, J gene, and CDR3 amino acid sequence. To compute the percentage overlap between repertoires, the number of shared unique clonotypes was divided by the size of the smaller repertoire. Repertoire richness was assessed with RTK rarefaction, the Chao1 estimator, and Recon v2.1 estimates of unobserved clonotypes. Generation probabilities for all TCRbeta clonotypes obtained by the gDNA method from four donors were computed using OLGA. The table comes from immuneACCESS by way of TCRdb, which keeps in-frame sequences with V and J called. Part of the clones is missing from these tables; in studies checked, under half for an unresolved V gene and the rest for unknown reasons. That table supplies the V and J calls and clone size; D and trimming were determined from the DNA. The sample records about 1.9 million clones, roughly 95% of which are singletons. Under 2% of the sample is in the top ten clones.

Worth noting for this clone: This clone's antigen is unknown. No qualities accompany the bases; no much larger clone lies one base away.

CD8 naive samples were obtained by positive selection for CCR7 among CD45RO-negative cells, yielding a CD45RA+CCR7+ population from which TemRA cells were excluded. The donors were healthy, HIV-negative adults with no recently reported acute infections or vaccinations. Only Caucasian adults living in Nashville, Tennessee, USA were represented among the donors. Blood was obtained by leukapheresis, after which PBMCs were separated by Ficoll-Histopaque density gradient centrifugation and cryopreserved in liquid nitrogen vapor phase. Analytical flow cytometry was used to check the purity and quantity of each magnetically sorted T cell population. Genomic DNA was isolated from each sorted fraction and quantified by UV absorbance on a Nanodrop 2000c. General findings and caveats noted by the study authors: Even with the large sequencing depth, rarefaction of the sorted-subset datasets indicated that sequencing was incomplete. Based on pairwise subsampling, the degree of clonotype sharing among donors was expected to be affected by sequencing depth. Because the study included a small number of donors, the genetic and exposure-history diversity represented was limited. Higher generation probabilities were observed for clonotypes shared by all four sorted-subset donors than for non-shared clonotypes. Estimated clonotype richness was generally larger for naive than for memory subsets. Roughly 5.2% of naive CD4, roughly 3.5% of naive CD8, approximately 2.2% of memory CD4, and about 0.4% of memory CD8 clonotypes were shared across a handful of donors. Sampling was restricted to blood, and TCR repertoires in tissues likely differ from the TCR repertoires found in blood.

The source material was naive CD8+ T cells from PBMCs. Taken with the paper, the label for cell subset or site translates to: CD45RA+CCR7+. This TCR came from a man younger than 30 in good health. Some clones in this sample may be carry-over from other donors' samples. This chain is built from TRBV4-3 and TRBJ2-7, and TRBD2 aligns with 8 junction nucleotides. The CDR3 reads as follows: CASSQDSGGTTYEQYF. Here is the DNA: TGCGCCAGCAGCCAGGACTCGGGGGGGACAACCTACGAGCAGTACTTC.